The clone carrying this T cell receptor (beta chain) was seen repeatedly, ten times or more. Its antigen is undetermined. This sample was taken from a study of T cells in Graves' hyperthyroidism and ophthalmopathy. Study-wide results and caveats: Prediction of ophthalmopathy progression came a median roughly 6.6 months pre-onset.

CDR1 is MNHEY and CDR2 is SVGEGT in the germline V gene. CDR3 length: 18 residues. The ends lost 2 bases at V and 1 base at J; junction bases unmatched: 7. There were TCR beta CDR3 regions amplified from RNA transcripts. Initially, a first-round RT-PCR of the TCR CDR3 employed the HTBI primer set. TCRdb independently ran MiXCR on the multiplex PCR reads; one entry per CDR3 protein. The sample holds 450,000 to 650,000 distinct CDR3 sequences, 12% to 15% seen once. Extraction of PBMCs used roughly 9.6 ml of fresh peripheral blood. This chain connects TRBV6-2 or TRBV6-3 to TRBJ2-3, with TRBD2 matching over 12 bases. The sequenced sample consisted of blood. The clonotype comes from a woman under 30 with Graves' ophthalmopathy. CDR3 region: CASSYGPRTSGGTDTQYF. The CDR3 bases are TGTGCCAGCAGTTACGGCCCTCGGACTAGCGGGGGCACAGATACGCAGTATTTT.